What follows are 10 T cell receptor beta chains derived from one specimen sequenced in a study of CD8 T cells in Susac syndrome. Random hexamers were used to reverse transcribe the RNA input (roughly 0.5 to 1 ug). TCRdb analysed the immunoSEQ multiplex PCR reads with MiXCR anew, one entry per CDR3 protein. The sample lists 200,000 to 250,000 distinct CDR3 sequences, 80% to 95% occurring once. Sequencing was carried out using CD4+ T cells from PBMCs. These receptors were collected from a human donor with multiple sclerosis.

The chain uses TRBV29-1 and TRBJ2-1; D ambiguous. The germline V gene encodes CDR1 SQVTM and CDR2 ANQGSEA. This CDR3 has 14 amino acids. The germline V and J ends were trimmed by 7 bases and 6 bases, with 19 bases remaining between them. CDR3 nucleotides: TGCAGCGAAAAAATCGGTGGGCAGACCAATGAGCAGTTCTTC. Translated: CSEKIGGQTNEQFF.

The rearrangement links TRBV27 to TRBJ1-1; 9 bases match TRBD1. With 5 bases clipped from V and 5 bases from J, the junction kept 18 bases outside the gene matches. CDR1 MNHEY and CDR2 SMNVEV come from the germline V gene (reference sequence). The CDR3 has 18 residues. The CDR3 sequence: CASSPGTGSRMGWTEAFF. The CDR3, as DNA: TGTGCCAGCAGTCCAGGGACAGGGAGTAGGATGGGTTGGACTGAAGCTTTCTTT.

The chain carries TRBV7-2 and TRBJ1-6; TRBD1 is a possible D gene (6 bases). The V and J ends lost 0 bases and 7 bases respectively, with 19 bases between them. CDR1 and CDR2 from the germline V gene are SGHTA and FQGNSA. The CDR3 consists of 18 residues. Written as DNA, the CDR3 is TGTGCCAGCAGCTTAGCGGTTACGGGGGCCGTTTTCAATTCACCCCTCCACTTT. This encodes CASSLAVTGAVFNSPLHF.

V and J are TRBV11-2 and TRBJ2-3, with a possible D match to TRBD1 (6 bases). Trimming took off 0 bases at V and 5 bases at J, with 15 bases between the two ends. Germline assignment: CDR1 SGHAT and CDR2 FQNNGV. This CDR3 spans 16 amino acids. DNA for the CDR3: TGTGCCAGCAGCTTAGATAGCGCAGGGGTGGTAGATACGCAGTATTTT. This sequence encodes CASSLDSAGVVDTQYF.

The chain has TRBV2 and TRBJ2-4; D possibly matches TRBD1 or TRBD2 (5 bases each). Deletions cut 4 bases from V and 9 bases from J, with 13 bases between. The CDR3 runs 13 residues. Germline V lookup: CDR1 SNHLY, CDR2 FYNNEI. The CDR3 nucleotides are TGTGCCAGCAGTGTAGGGGCCGGAGGCATTCAGTACTTC. Translating it yields CASSVGAGGIQYF.

This chain joins TRBV6-1 and TRBJ2-4; D might be TRBD1 (8 bases). The CDR3 loop spans 17 amino acids. Per germline, CDR1 MNHNS and CDR2 SASEGT. Trimming pared 3 bases from V and 2 bases from J, leaving 17 bases between. Here the CDR3 DNA reads TGTGCCAGCAGTGACAGCGGGGACAGGAGGACCAAAAACATTCAGTACTTC. Protein sequence: CASSDSGDRRTKNIQYF.

The chain carries TRBV27 and TRBJ2-7, with TRBD1 identical over 9 bases. J gave up 7 bases and V 2 bases, and 6 bases lay outside the gene matches. Germline V gene sequence: CDR1 MNHEY, CDR2 SMNVEV (reference sequence). The CDR3 extends over 14 amino acids. The CDR3 region has the DNA TGTGCCAGCAGTTTACTACAGGGGGCAGGGGAGCAGTACTTC. It yields the protein CASSLLQGAGEQYF.

The chain uses TRBV30 and TRBJ2-7, with D possibly being TRBD1 or TRBD2 (5 bases each). The V and J ends lost 2 bases and 2 bases respectively, with 7 bases between them. The germline V gene encodes CDR1 GTSNPN and CDR2 SVGIG (reference sequence). The CDR3 spans 12 residues. The CDR3 reads CAWSTGPYEQYF. In DNA form, the CDR3 reads TGTGCCTGGAGTACGGGACCCTACGAGCAGTACTTC.

The chain couples TRBV11-1 to TRBJ2-7; D is possibly TRBD1 or TRBD2 (5 bases each). Germline V CDR1 and CDR2: SGHAT, FQDESV (reference sequence). The germline V and J ends were trimmed by 5 bases and 6 bases, with 20 bases remaining between them. The CDR3 is made up of 15 amino acids. The CDR3 bases are TGTGCCAGCAGCACCATCCGGGACCCCTTAGCCGAGCAGTACTTC. Translated, it gives CASSTIRDPLAEQYF.

J is TRBJ1-1 and V is TRBV19; no firm D call. Per germline, CDR1 LNHDA and CDR2 SQIVND (reference sequence). The CDR3 loop spans 14 amino acids. V gave up 4 bases and J gave up 1 base, with 10 bases separating them. The CDR3 protein is CASSKDGENTEAFF. The CDR3 nucleotides read TGTGCCAGTAGTAAGGACGGCGAGAACACTGAAGCTTTCTTT.